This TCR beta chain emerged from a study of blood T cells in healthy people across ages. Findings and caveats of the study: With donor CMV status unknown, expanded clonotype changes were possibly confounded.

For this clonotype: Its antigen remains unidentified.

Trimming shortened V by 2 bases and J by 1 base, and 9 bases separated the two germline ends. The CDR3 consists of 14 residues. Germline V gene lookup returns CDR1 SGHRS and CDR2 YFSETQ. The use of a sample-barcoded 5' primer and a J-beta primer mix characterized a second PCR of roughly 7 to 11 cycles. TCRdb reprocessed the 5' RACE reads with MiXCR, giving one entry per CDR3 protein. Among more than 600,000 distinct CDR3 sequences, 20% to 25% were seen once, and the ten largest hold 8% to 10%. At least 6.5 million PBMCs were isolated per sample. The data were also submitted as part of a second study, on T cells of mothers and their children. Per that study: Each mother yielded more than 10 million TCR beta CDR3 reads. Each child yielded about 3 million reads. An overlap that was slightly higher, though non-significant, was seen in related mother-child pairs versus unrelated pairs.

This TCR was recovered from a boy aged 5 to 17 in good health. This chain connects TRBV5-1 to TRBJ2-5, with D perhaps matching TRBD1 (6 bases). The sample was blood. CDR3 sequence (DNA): TGCGCCAGCAGCTTTTACAGGGCCCAAGAGACCCAGTACTTC. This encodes CASSFYRAQETQYF.